The clone carrying this T cell receptor beta chain was counted between two and nine times. The data derive from a study of control samples from healthy donors and cancer patients. Germline lookup yields CDR1 ENHRY and CDR2 SYGVKD. The CDR3 contains 14 residues. V was pared by 10 bases and J by 6 bases, with 11 bases of the junction left unmatched. Profiled with immunoSEQ multiplex PCR; TCRdb holds only in-frame clones, not every one. Of some 130,000 clones listed, about nine tenths are singletons. The V and J genes are TRBV10-3 and TRBJ2-2, with 7 bases lining up with TRBD1. The sequenced sample consisted of blood. This clonotype originated in a man aged 40-55 years in good health. The CDR3 nucleotides are TGTGCCACCGCAACAGGGGAACATGCCGGGGAGCTGTTTTTT. Translated: CATATGEHAGELFF.